The 30 T cell receptor beta chains below were found in one sample sequenced in a study of blood T cells in healthy people across ages. With a J-beta primer mix and a sample-barcoded 5' primer, a second PCR ran about 7 to 12 cycles. TCRdb re-analysed the 5' RACE reads in MiXCR, keeping a single row per CDR3 protein. The sample shows about 570,000 distinct CDR3 sequences, about 25% of them seen only once. The material sequenced was blood. Receptors were obtained from a woman in her seventies in good health.

CDR3 sequence (DNA): TGTGCCAGCAGCACACGGACTAGCGGAAATGAGCAGTTCTTC. Encoded protein: CASSTRTSGNEQFF. This sequence joins TRBV11-2 and TRBJ2-1, with 10 bases fitting TRBD2. Per germline, CDR1 SGHAT and CDR2 FQNNGV. The V and J ends lost 5 bases and 7 bases, in that order; junction bases with no gene match: 5. The CDR3 length is 14 residues. Full variable domain (remainder filled in from reference TRBV11-2 and TRBJ2-1): EAGVAQSPRYKIIEKRQSVAFWCNPISGHATLYWYQQILGQGPKLLIQFQNNGVVDDSQLPKDRFSAERLKGVDSTLKIQPAKLEDSAVYLCASSTRTSGNEQFFGPGTRLTVL.

The rearrangement links TRBV7-2 to TRBJ1-2, with D maybe TRBD1 (5 bases). This CDR3 spans 15 amino acids. Germline CDR1 and CDR2: SGHTA and FQGNSA. V gave up 6 bases and J gave up 0 bases, with 14 bases separating them. The chain's CDR3 is CASSYRQNSNYGYTF. CDR3 DNA sequence: TGTGCCAGCAGTTACAGACAGAACTCTAACTATGGCTACACCTTC.

V gene TRBV10-2 combines with J gene TRBJ1-3; D is perhaps TRBD1 (6 bases). Between the trimmed V and J ends, which lost 7 bases and 4 bases, there was a span of 11 bases. CDR3 size: 13 residues. Germline V gives CDR1 WSHSY, CDR2 SAAADI. CDR3 sequence (DNA): TGCGCCAGCACGTGGGGGCCGGGAAACACCATATATTTT. Its translation: CASTWGPGNTIYF.

This clonotype was picked up many times. The chain's CDR3 is CSARGQANYGYTF. CDR3 bases: TGCAGTGCTAGAGGACAGGCTAACTATGGCTACACCTTC. The genes are TRBV20-1 and TRBJ1-2; maybe TRBD1 (6 bases). Trimming removed 1 base from V and 0 bases from J, with 6 bases in between. Germline assignment: CDR1 DFQATT and CDR2 SNEGSKA (reference sequence). The CDR3 runs 13 residues.

The sample holds a few counts of this clonotype. The J gene is TRBJ1-2, the V gene TRBV4-3; weak D call: TRBD1 (5 bases). Germline CDR1 reads LGHNA; CDR2 reads YSLEER. V was shortened by 0 bases and J by 2 bases, with 22 bases between the two germline ends. The CDR3 spans 19 residues. The CDR3 DNA reads as TGCGCCAGCAGCCAAGATGTGAAGGACACCCCTCCGGGCAACTATGGCTACACCTTC. Amino acids: CASSQDVKDTPPGNYGYTF.

The J gene is TRBJ2-3, the V gene TRBV12-3 or TRBV12-4, with 7 bases that match TRBD1. V was clipped by 2 bases and J by 0 bases; unmatched bases: 5. The CDR3 consists of 16 residues. CDR3 protein: CASSLRDSPSTDTQYF. DNA for the CDR3: TGTGCCAGCAGTTTAAGGGACAGCCCTAGCACAGATACGCAGTATTTT.

The table lists this clonotype with a few counts. The chain employs TRBV10-3 and TRBJ2-5, with TRBD2 identical over 7 bases. The DNA end favors TRBJ2-1, so the J call may be wrong. From germline, CDR1 is ENHRY and CDR2 SYGVKD. The CDR3 is 12 amino acids. CDR3 nucleotides: TGTGCCATCAGTGAGCCGGGAGGCGAGCAGTTCTTC. This encodes CAISEPGGEQFF.

The chain combines TRBV7-2 with TRBJ1-1, with D perhaps TRBD1 (5 bases). Germline values: CDR1 SGHTA, CDR2 FQGNSA. CDR3 length: 14 amino acids. The V gene lost 0 bases and the J gene lost 8 bases, with 13 bases spanning the gap. DNA of the CDR3: TGTGCCAGCAGCTTAGCTCCAGGGTTTTCCGAAGCTTTCTTT. Its protein is CASSLAPGFSEAFF.

The chain uses TRBV12-3 or TRBV12-4 and TRBJ1-2, with 7 bases fitting TRBD1. The junction had 5 bases not matched to a gene; V was cut back by 2 bases and J by 8 bases. The CDR3 has 13 residues. The CDR3 spells CASSLIQGRGYTF. In nucleotides, the CDR3 is TGTGCCAGCAGTTTAATACAGGGGAGAGGCTACACCTTC.

This rearrangement joins TRBV13 to TRBJ1-2; no reliable D call. This CDR3 has 14 residues. Deletions cut 6 bases from V and 8 bases from J, with 19 bases between. Per germline, CDR1 PRHDT and CDR2 FYEKMQ (reference sequence). This CDR3 reads CASSQSPGPRGYTF. The CDR3 bases are TGTGCCAGCAGTCAGTCCCCGGGCCCGAGGGGCTACACCTTC.

The chain is built from TRBV11-2 and TRBJ1-4; D is undetermined. The CDR3 has 15 amino acids. The germline gives CDR1 SGHAT, CDR2 FQNNGV. V was pared by 5 bases and J by 6 bases, with 16 bases between. The CDR3 DNA sequence: TGTGCCAGCAGCCTGTTGTCACCCGAGGATGAAAAACTGTTTTTT. This translates into CASSLLSPEDEKLFF.

This clonotype was seen a handful of times. The chain links TRBV7-2 to TRBJ2-2; D could derive from TRBD1 or TRBD2 (5 bases each). The germline gives CDR1 SGHTA, CDR2 FQGNSA. The CDR3 has 16 amino acids. V was shortened by 5 bases and J by 0 bases, with 13 bases between the two germline ends. As DNA, the CDR3 is TGTGCCAGCAGCAAACGGTGGGGGACGAACACCGGGGAGCTGTTTTTT. Encoded protein: CASSKRWGTNTGELFF.

The chain recombines TRBV18 with TRBJ1-1; the D is unclear. Germline V gene data show CDR1 as KGHSH and CDR2 as LQKENI. This CDR3 comprises 15 residues. Trimming took 4 bases from V and 2 from J, leaving 14 bases between them. The CDR3 coding sequence is TGTGCCAGCTCACTAGGTACATTGGTCAACACTGAAGCTTTCTTT. Translation gives CASSLGTLVNTEAFF.

The CDR3 here is CASSQDSYTEAFF. The CDR3 nucleotides are TGTGCCAGCAGCCAAGACAGCTATACTGAAGCTTTCTTT. The chain uses TRBV7-2 and TRBJ1-1; perhaps TRBD1 as D (5 bases). V dropped 5 bases and J dropped 5 bases, with 12 bases sitting between them. The CDR3 runs to 13 residues. Looked up from germline, CDR1 is SGHTA and CDR2 is FQGNSA. The full variable domain, with the rest looked up from reference TRBV7-2 and TRBJ1-1, is GAGVSQSPSNKVTEKGKDVELRCDPISGHTALYWYRQSLGQGLEFLIYFQGNSAPDKSGLPSDRFSAERTGGSVSTLTIQRTQQEDSAVYLCASSQDSYTEAFFGQGTRLTVV.

The rearrangement links TRBV20-1 to TRBJ1-4; D not resolved. The germline V gene has CDR1 DFQATT and CDR2 SNEGSKA (reference sequence). The CDR3 runs to 14 residues. Trimming took off 0 bases at V and 4 bases at J, with 9 bases between the two ends. Written as DNA, the CDR3 is TGCAGTGCTAGAGAGGCGGTTGGTAATGAAAAACTGTTTTTT. It is translated as CSAREAVGNEKLFF.

This rearrangement joins TRBV2 to TRBJ2-5; TRBD2 aligns across 9 bases. The J call may be mistaken, given a closer DNA end match to TRBJ2-1. Germline-derived CDR1 and CDR2 are SNHLY and FYNNEI. This CDR3 is built from 14 residues. CDR3 in amino acids: CASSASGVILEQFF. CDR3 sequence (DNA): TGTGCCAGCAGTGCTAGCGGGGTTATTCTTGAGCAGTTCTTC.

The J gene is TRBJ1-3, the V gene TRBV6-6, with D hard to call. With 7 bases removed from V and 4 bases from J, the gap between germline ends came to 14 bases. In germline, CDR1 is MNHNY, CDR2 SVGAGI (reference sequence). CDR3 size: 14 residues. The CDR3: CASTLQVTGNTIYF. CDR3 DNA: TGTGCCAGCACCCTGCAGGTTACGGGAAACACCATATATTTT.

This clonotype was picked up a small number of times. The junction departs from germline at one end; a sequencing error may be responsible. The chain employs TRBV6-1 and TRBJ1-6, with 7 nucleotides matching TRBD1. This CDR3 comprises 14 residues. Germline V gene lookup returns CDR1 MNHNS and CDR2 SASEGT. The DNA for the CDR3 is TGTGCCTGCAGACCGGACAGGAATAATTCACCCCTCCACTTT. This translates into CACRPDRNNSPLHF.

The V and J genes are TRBV20-1 and TRBJ2-1, with D hard to call. The CDR3 runs 11 residues. Germline V gene data show CDR1 as DFQATT and CDR2 as SNEGSKA (reference sequence). The V end lost 1 base, the J end lost 7 bases, and 5 bases lay between the germline ends. The CDR3 spells CSARGWNEQFF. The CDR3 DNA reads TGCAGTGCTAGAGGCTGGAATGAGCAGTTCTTC.

CDR3 region: CASSKNYLMGETQFF. The CDR3 DNA is TGTGCCAGCAGTAAAAACTACCTTATGGGAGAGACCCAGTTCTTC. The chain carries TRBV12-3 or TRBV12-4 and TRBJ2-1; TRBD2 might be the D (5 bases). Trimming stripped 5 bases from V and 13 bases from J, with 24 bases between. The CDR3 sequence is 15 residues long.

The CDR3 here is CATSREVGANGYTF. CDR3 nucleotides: TGTGCCACCAGCAGAGAGGTGGGGGCGAATGGCTACACCTTC. This chain joins TRBV15 and TRBJ1-2; D perhaps matches TRBD1 (6 bases). Germline V gives CDR1 LNHNV, CDR2 YYDKDF (reference sequence). The CDR3 covers 14 residues. V was shortened by 0 bases and J by 6 bases, with 11 bases between the two germline ends. Looking up the rest from reference TRBV15 and TRBJ1-2 gives the full variable domain: DAMVIQNPRYQVTQFGKPVTLSCSQTLNHNVMYWYQQKSSQAPKLLFHYYDKDFNNEADTPDNFQSRRPNTSFCFLDIRSPGLGDTAMYLCATSREVGANGYTFGSGTRLTVV.

The V and J genes are TRBV7-9 and TRBJ1-4; D gene ambiguous. V dropped 5 bases and J dropped 10 bases, with 20 bases sitting between them. The germline V gene has CDR1 SEHNR and CDR2 FQNEAQ (reference sequence). CDR3 length: 15 residues. This chain's CDR3 is CASSPSGKTMGKLFF. CDR3 nucleotide sequence: TGTGCCAGCAGCCCATCAGGCAAGACGATGGGAAAACTGTTTTTT.

This clonotype was observed a few times. This chain connects TRBV6-2 or TRBV6-3 to TRBJ2-1; 12 positions match TRBD2. The CDR3 totals 15 residues. V lost 6 bases and J lost 6; bases outside the gene matches: 6. CDR1 and CDR2 from the germline V gene are MNHEY and SVGEGT. In DNA form, the CDR3 reads TGTGCCAGCAGGCCTCTAGCGGGGGGGATCAATGAGCAGTTCTTC. It encodes CASRPLAGGINEQFF.

The chain employs TRBV7-8 and TRBJ1-5; tentative D call: TRBD1 (6 bases). Germline V lookup: CDR1 SGHVS, CDR2 FQNEAQ. The CDR3 has 17 amino acids. V was cut by 1 base and J by 2 bases, with 15 bases left in between. CDR3 protein: CASSLGGGHGGNQPQHF. The CDR3 bases are TGTGCCAGCAGCTTAGGGGGGGGCCATGGGGGCAATCAGCCCCAGCATTTT.

The V gene is TRBV19, the J gene TRBJ1-5, with 9 nucleotides matching TRBD1. V lost 8 bases to trimming and J lost 3 bases; unmatched junction nucleotides: 5. The CDR3 extends over 14 amino acids. Germline CDR1 LNHDA, CDR2 SQIVND (reference sequence). The CDR3 sequence is CASGGQGLNQPQHF. The CDR3 DNA reads as TGTGCCAGTGGGGGACAGGGACTCAATCAGCCCCAGCATTTT. Using reference TRBV19 and TRBJ1-5 for the parts outside the CDR3, the full variable domain is DGGITQSPKYLFRKEGQNVTLSCEQNLNHDAMYWYRQDPGQGLRLIYYSQIVNDFQKGDIAEGYSVSREKKESFPLTVTSAQKNPTAFYLCASGGQGLNQPQHFGDGTRLSIL.

This chain uses TRBV7-9 with TRBJ1-1, with 9 nucleotides matching TRBD1. This CDR3 contains 16 residues. Unmatched junction bases numbered 10, after V lost 5 bases and J lost 3 bases. CDR1 is SEHNR and CDR2 is FQNEAQ in the germline V gene (reference sequence). Here the CDR3 reads CASSATGGSGDTEAFF. In nucleotides, the CDR3 is TGTGCCAGCAGCGCAACAGGGGGCTCTGGGGACACTGAAGCTTTCTTT.

This clonotype has only a few counts. The genes are TRBV7-9 and TRBJ1-1; no firm D call. The CDR3 length is 13 residues. V was cut by 1 base and J by 11 bases, with 14 bases left in between. Germline loops: CDR1 SEHNR, CDR2 FQNEAQ (reference sequence). In DNA, the CDR3 is TGTGCCAGCAGCTTAGGGTCTGGATTGTGGGCTTTCTTT. Its protein product is CASSLGSGLWAFF.

This chain connects TRBV2 to TRBJ2-3, with 8 bases lining up with TRBD1. J lost 1 base, V lost 4 bases, and 4 bases had no gene match. The length of the CDR3 is 15 residues. CDR1 and CDR2 (germline): SNHLY, FYNNEI. The CDR3 here is CASSGGQAGTDTQYF. CDR3 DNA: TGTGCCAGCAGTGGGGGACAGGCTGGCACAGATACGCAGTATTTT.

This clonotype was seen at least ten times. V is TRBV12-3 or TRBV12-4 and J is TRBJ2-2; 12 bases agree with TRBD1. Losses at the gene ends were 8 bases for V and 4 bases for J; bases not matched to a gene: 2. CDR3 size: 14 residues. The CDR3 DNA sequence: TGTGCCAGCGGGGGACAGGGGGCCACCGGGGAGCTGTTTTTT. Its translation: CASGGQGATGELFF.

V and J are TRBV20-1 and TRBJ2-1; TRBD2 aligns across 7 bases. Germline loops: CDR1 DFQATT, CDR2 SNEGSKA (reference sequence). J lost 10 bases, V lost 1 base, and 7 bases had no gene match. The CDR3 extends over 13 amino acids. CDR3 region: CSARAGRLGEQFF. Written as DNA, the CDR3 is TGCAGTGCTAGAGCCGGGAGGCTAGGCGAGCAGTTCTTC.